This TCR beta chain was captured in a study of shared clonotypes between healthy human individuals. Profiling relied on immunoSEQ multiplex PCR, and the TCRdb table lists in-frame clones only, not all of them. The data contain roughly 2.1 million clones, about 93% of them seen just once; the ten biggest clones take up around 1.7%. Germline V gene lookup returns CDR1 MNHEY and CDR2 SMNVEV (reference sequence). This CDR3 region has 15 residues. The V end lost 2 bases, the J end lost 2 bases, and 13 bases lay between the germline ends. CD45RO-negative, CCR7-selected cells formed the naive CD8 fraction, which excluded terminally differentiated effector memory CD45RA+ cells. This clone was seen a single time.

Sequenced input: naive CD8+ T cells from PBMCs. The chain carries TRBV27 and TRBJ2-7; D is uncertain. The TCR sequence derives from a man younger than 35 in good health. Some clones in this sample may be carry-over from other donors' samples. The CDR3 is CASSLSPGGPYEQYF. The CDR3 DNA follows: TGTGCCAGCAGTTTAAGCCCGGGCGGTCCCTACGAGCAGTACTTC.